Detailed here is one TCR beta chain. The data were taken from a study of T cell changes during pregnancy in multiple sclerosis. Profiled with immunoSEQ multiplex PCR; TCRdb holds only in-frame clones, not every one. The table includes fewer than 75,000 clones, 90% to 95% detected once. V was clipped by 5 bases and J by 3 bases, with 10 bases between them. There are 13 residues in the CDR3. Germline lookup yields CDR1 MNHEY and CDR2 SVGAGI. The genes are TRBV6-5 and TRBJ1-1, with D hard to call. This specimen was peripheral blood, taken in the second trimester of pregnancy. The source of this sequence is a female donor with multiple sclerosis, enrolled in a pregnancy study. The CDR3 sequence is CASSLSGHTEAFF. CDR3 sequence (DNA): TGTGCCAGCAGTCTATCAGGCCACACTGAAGCTTTCTTT.